The 14 T cell receptor beta chains listed next were all sequenced from one sample in a study of blood T cell repertoires in COVID-19. Only in-frame clones appear in the TCRdb table, and some are missing; sequencing was by immunoSEQ multiplex PCR. Of 150,000 to 200,000 clones in the sample, approximately 80% are singletons; the top ten hold around 6%. Source material: PBMCs or T cells enriched from blood (not recorded which). The receptor set was obtained from a man aged 35 to 55 who had recovered from COVID-19.

The chain links TRBV6-5 to TRBJ1-5; D gene unclear. CDR1 is MNHEY and CDR2 is SVGAGI in the germline V gene. With 2 bases removed from V and 0 bases from J, the gap between germline ends came to 11 bases. CDR3 length: 16 amino acids. The CDR3 DNA is TGTGCCAGCAGTTACAGCAACCCCTTTAGCAATCAGCCCCAGCATTTT. Its translation is CASSYSNPFSNQPQHF.

This sequence joins TRBV7-8 and TRBJ2-2; 8 nucleotides agree with TRBD1. The J segment lost 6 bases and the V segment lost 5 bases, leaving 11 bases of the junction unmatched. Germline values: CDR1 SGHVS, CDR2 FQNEAQ. This CDR3 spans 16 amino acids. DNA for the CDR3: TGTGCCAGCAGCCCCGGTCCAGGGGGCATTCCCGGGGAGCTGTTTTTT. Amino acid sequence: CASSPGPGGIPGELFF.

This chain connects TRBV30 to TRBJ1-6; D possibly corresponds to TRBD1 (6 bases). CDR1 is GTSNPN, CDR2 SVGIG, per germline (reference sequence). The CDR3 consists of 15 residues. Trimming removed 2 bases from V and 6 bases from J, with 14 bases in between. The CDR3 DNA reads TGTGCCTGGAGTCGTGGACAGAGTCTTAATTCACCCCTCCACTTT. Amino acid sequence: CAWSRGQSLNSPLHF.

DNA of the CDR3: TGTGCCAGCTCACCCGGGGGACAGGGATTTGGCTACACCTTC. This codes for CASSPGGQGFGYTF. The chain is built from TRBV18 and TRBJ1-2; 9 bases map to TRBD1. Per the germline V gene, CDR1 is KGHSH and CDR2 is LQKENI. This CDR3 region has 14 residues. V shed 3 bases, J shed 7 bases, and the junction held 6 bases outside the gene matches.

This chain joins TRBV7-9 and TRBJ2-3; 12 bases line up with TRBD2. This CDR3 has 14 residues. The ends lost 3 bases at V and 5 bases at J; junction bases unmatched: 0. Germline lookup yields CDR1 SEHNR and CDR2 FQNEAQ (reference sequence). The CDR3 region has the DNA TGTGCCAGCAGCTTGGGACTAGCGGGAGATACGCAGTATTTT. It yields the protein CASSLGLAGDTQYF.

The rearrangement links TRBV15 to TRBJ1-5; possible D gene TRBD1, 6 bases. Per germline, CDR1 LNHNV and CDR2 YYDKDF (reference sequence). The CDR3 is 14 residues long. Trimming took 6 bases from V and 1 from J, leaving 10 bases between them. As DNA, the CDR3 is TGTGCCACCAGGTCAGGGGCAAGCAATCAGCCCCAGCATTTT. Protein: CATRSGASNQPQHF.

The chain couples TRBV3-1 (or the pseudogene TRBV3-2) to TRBJ2-5; 14 nucleotides line up with TRBD2. This CDR3 has 18 amino acids. V shed 4 bases and J 4 bases; nucleotides not matched to a gene: 11. Germline V gene sequence: CDR1 LGHDT, CDR2 YNNKEL (reference sequence). CDR3 in DNA: TGTGCCAGCAGCCTCAGAACTGGGACTAGCGGGGGAAGAGAGACCCAGTACTTC. It is translated as CASSLRTGTSGGRETQYF.

This chain uses TRBV27 with TRBJ1-5, with D possibly being TRBD1 (6 bases). Between the trimmed V and J ends, which lost 2 bases and 4 bases, there was a span of 9 bases. This CDR3 comprises 14 residues. Germline V lookup: CDR1 MNHEY, CDR2 SMNVEV (reference sequence). CDR3: CASSLRGGNQPQHF. As DNA, the CDR3 is TGTGCCAGCAGTTTAAGAGGGGGTAATCAGCCCCAGCATTTT.

This clone was recorded many times. This chain uses TRBV29-1 with TRBJ1-3; D may be TRBD1 (6 bases). Germline V CDR1 and CDR2: SQVTM, ANQGSEA. This CDR3 region has 13 residues. Trimming pared 4 bases from V and 0 bases from J, leaving 7 bases between. CDR3 sequence reads: CSVGTVSGNTIYF. The CDR3 nucleotides are TGCAGCGTTGGGACAGTCTCTGGAAACACCATATATTTT.

This clone was found once. The chain employs TRBV4-1 and TRBJ1-2; a possible D gene is TRBD1 (5 bases). This CDR3 is built from 16 residues. The V end lost 2 bases, the J end lost 4 bases, and 17 bases lay between the germline ends. Germline lookup yields CDR1 MGHRA and CDR2 YSYEKL. The CDR3 protein is CASSQPAPPQAYGYTF. CDR3 DNA: TGCGCCAGCAGCCAACCGGCGCCTCCACAGGCCTATGGCTACACCTTC.

A few counts support this clone. J is TRBJ1-2 and V is TRBV6-2 or TRBV6-3; D remains ambiguous. Trimming removed 1 base at V and 3 bases at J, with 6 bases between. CDR1 is MNHEY, CDR2 SVGEGT, per germline. The CDR3 is made up of 13 amino acids. The CDR3 DNA follows: TGTGCCAGCAGTTACTGGCGGGACTATGGCTACACCTTC. This encodes CASSYWRDYGYTF.

This clone has just a few counts. This chain joins TRBV6-1 and TRBJ2-7; D is uncertain. The CDR3 length is 15 residues. Trimming left V 2 bases short and J 0 bases short, with 11 bases between. The germline gives CDR1 MNHNS, CDR2 SASEGT. CDR3 residues: CASSEFFVYSYEQYV. Here the CDR3 DNA reads TGTGCCAGCAGTGAATTTTTCGTGTACTCCTACGAGCAGTACGTC.

The chain uses TRBV11-3 and TRBJ2-6; 7 nucleotides align to TRBD1. The CDR3 contains 17 residues. V lost 1 base to trimming and J lost 2 bases; unmatched junction nucleotides: 5. Germline CDR1 and CDR2: SGHNT and YENEEA. For the CDR3, the DNA is TGTGCCAGCAGCTTAGCCTCCGACAGGGCTGGGGCCAACGTCCTGACTTTC. Protein sequence: CASSLASDRAGANVLTF. The full variable domain, with the rest looked up from reference TRBV11-3 and TRBJ2-6, is EAGVVQSPRYKIIEKKQPVAFWCNPISGHNTLYWYLQNLGQGPELLIRYENEEAVDDSQLPKDRFSAERLKGVDSTLKIQPAELGDSAVYLCASSLASDRAGANVLTFGAGSRLTVL.

The chain recombines TRBV3-1 (or the pseudogene TRBV3-2) with TRBJ2-2, with D possibly TRBD2 on 5 matching bases. From germline, CDR1 is LGHDT and CDR2 YNNKEL (reference sequence). With 0 bases removed from V and 1 base from J, the gap between germline ends came to 9 bases. The CDR3 extends over 16 amino acids. DNA of the CDR3: TGTGCCAGCAGCCAAGAGGGCCGGGGGAACACCGGGGAGCTGTTTTTT. This codes for CASSQEGRGNTGELFF.